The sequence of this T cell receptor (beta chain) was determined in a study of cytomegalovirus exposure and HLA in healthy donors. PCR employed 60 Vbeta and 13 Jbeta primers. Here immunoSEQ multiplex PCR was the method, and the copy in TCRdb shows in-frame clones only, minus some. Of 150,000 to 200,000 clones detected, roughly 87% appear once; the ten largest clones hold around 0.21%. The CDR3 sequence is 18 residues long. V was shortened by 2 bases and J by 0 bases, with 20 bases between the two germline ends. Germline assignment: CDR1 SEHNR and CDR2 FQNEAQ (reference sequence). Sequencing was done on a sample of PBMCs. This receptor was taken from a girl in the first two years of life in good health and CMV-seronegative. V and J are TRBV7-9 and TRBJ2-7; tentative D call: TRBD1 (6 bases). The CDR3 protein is CASSLYGWGQRDSYEQYF. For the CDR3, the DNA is TGTGCCAGCAGCTTATACGGGTGGGGACAACGGGACTCCTACGAGCAGTACTTC.